A single sample is the source of the 17 T cell receptor beta chains below, sequenced in a study of cytomegalovirus exposure and HLA in healthy donors. PCR primers comprised 60 Vbeta and 13 Jbeta primers. Libraries were prepared by immunoSEQ multiplex PCR; TCRdb keeps only in-frame clonotypes and omits some of them. This table has over 150,000 clones, around 64% appearing once. The sequenced sample was PBMCs. The receptors here all came from a woman aged 25 to 45 in good health and CMV-seronegative.

As concerns this clone: An end of the junction differs from the germline gene, which may be a read error. The gene calls are TRBV7-9 and TRBJ1-6; tentative D call: TRBD1 (5 bases). CDR3 size: 12 residues. Germline V gene data show CDR1 as SEHNR and CDR2 as FQNEAQ (reference sequence). The CDR3 region has the DNA TGTTCCAGCAGGTCAGGGTTTTCACCCCTCCACTTT. It yields the protein CSSRSGFSPLHF.

The rearrangement joins TRBV27 to TRBJ2-5; D is perhaps TRBD2 (5 bases). Germline values: CDR1 MNHEY, CDR2 SMNVEV (reference sequence). The ends were cut back, 4 bases at V and 5 bases at J, with 11 bases in the middle. This CDR3 has 13 amino acids. CDR3 amino acids: CASSYWRGETQYF. The CDR3 nucleotides are TGTGCCAGCAGTTATTGGCGAGGGGAGACCCAGTACTTC.

This clone was counted a few times. The genes are TRBV28 and TRBJ2-5; unclear D gene. The V gene's germline CDR1 is MDHEN and CDR2 SYDVKM. This CDR3 is 12 amino acids long. Trimming shortened V by 5 bases and J by 2 bases, and 6 bases separated the two germline ends. For the CDR3, the DNA is TGTGCCAGCAGTACTACTCAAGAGACCCAGTACTTC. It specifies CASSTTQETQYF.

This clone was recorded a few times. The gene calls are TRBV5-1 and TRBJ2-3; 9 nucleotides match TRBD2. Germline V gene lookup returns CDR1 SGHRS and CDR2 YFSETQ. The CDR3 consists of 17 residues. Trimming at V came to 0 bases and at J to 0 bases, leaving 5 bases not matched to a gene. The CDR3 DNA sequence: TGCGCCAGCAGCTTGGCTACGGGACTAGCAAGCACAGATACGCAGTATTTT. This gives the protein CASSLATGLASTDTQYF.

The table lists this clone with a count of one. The rearrangement links TRBV4-3 to TRBJ1-1; D perhaps matches TRBD1 (5 bases). V lost 3 bases and J 11 bases, leaving 13 bases between the germline ends. This CDR3 has 12 amino acids. Germline CDR1 is LGHNA and CDR2 is YSLEER. The DNA of the CDR3 is TGCGCCAGCAGCCAGCGGAGGGGCTACGCTTTCTTT. This codes for CASSQRRGYAFF.

The chain is built from TRBV15 and TRBJ1-2, with no clear D. V was clipped by 0 bases and J by 2 bases, with 16 bases between them. Germline V gene lookup returns CDR1 LNHNV and CDR2 YYDKDF (reference sequence). There are 17 residues in the CDR3. Written as DNA, the CDR3 is TGTGCCACCAGCAGAGATCTTTTTAGCAGAGGGAACTATGGCTACACCTTC. Protein sequence: CATSRDLFSRGNYGYTF.

The V and J genes are TRBV6-5 and TRBJ2-2; the D gene is possibly TRBD1 (5 bases). The CDR3 length is 13 residues. The germline V gene encodes CDR1 MNHEY and CDR2 SVGAGI. Trimming shortened V by 2 bases and J by 5 bases, and 6 bases separated the two germline ends. CDR3: CASSYPGTGELFF. CDR3 sequence (DNA): TGTGCCAGCAGTTACCCAGGGACCGGGGAGCTGTTTTTT.

The rearrangement links TRBV5-1 to TRBJ2-7; weak D call: TRBD2 (6 bases). The germline V gene has CDR1 SGHRS and CDR2 YFSETQ. V was trimmed by 0 bases and J by 6 bases, leaving 25 bases between them. This CDR3 has 18 residues. The CDR3 DNA is TGCGCCAGCAGCTTGGGCACGGTCGTAAGCGGGCCCAACGCCGAGCAGTACTTC. Amino acids: CASSLGTVVSGPNAEQYF.

The chain carries TRBV5-4 and TRBJ2-7; weak D call: TRBD2 (6 bases). V shed 4 bases and J shed 5 bases, with 25 bases lying between them. The CDR3 consists of 17 residues. CDR1 and CDR2 (germline): SGHNT, YYREEE (reference sequence). The CDR3, as DNA: TGTGCCAGCAGCCCCCCAGGCGGGAACATAAGGGCAGACGAGCAGTACTTC. Its protein product is CASSPPGGNIRADEQYF.

The chain employs TRBV7-2 and TRBJ2-5, with D possibly TRBD2 on 7 matching bases. V was shortened by 1 base and J by 0 bases, with 21 bases between the two germline ends. CDR3 length: 19 amino acids. Germline lookup yields CDR1 SGHTA and CDR2 FQGNSA. CDR3 loop: CASSLGGGLDRRYQETQYF. CDR3 bases: TGTGCCAGCAGCTTAGGGGGGGGGTTGGACAGAAGGTACCAAGAGACCCAGTACTTC.

This rearrangement joins TRBV10-3 to TRBJ2-1; D may be TRBD2 (6 bases). The germline CDR1 and CDR2 sequences are ENHRY and SYGVKD. This CDR3 has 17 residues. V gave up 2 bases and J gave up 8 bases, with 22 bases separating them. The CDR3 sequence is CAISEAPLGGGVDEQFF. In DNA, the CDR3 is TGTGCCATCAGTGAGGCACCACTAGGAGGAGGGGTGGATGAGCAGTTCTTC.

Only one count was recorded for this clone. The chain employs TRBV30 and TRBJ2-3; 10 positions agree with TRBD1. The germline V gene has CDR1 GTSNPN and CDR2 SVGIG (reference sequence). This CDR3 is built from 13 residues. V shed 5 bases, J shed 4 bases, and the junction held 3 bases outside the gene matches. This CDR3 is CAWDRGRADTQYF. The CDR3, as DNA: TGTGCCTGGGACAGGGGGCGCGCAGATACGCAGTATTTT.

CDR3: CASSLAETGSTDTQYF. For the CDR3, the DNA is TGCGCCAGCAGCTTGGCGGAGACAGGGAGCACAGATACGCAGTATTTT. The J gene is TRBJ2-3, the V gene TRBV5-1, with 7 bases that match TRBD1. V lost 0 bases to trimming and J lost 0 bases; unmatched junction nucleotides: 4. Germline-derived CDR1 and CDR2 are SGHRS and YFSETQ. CDR3 size: 16 residues.

The genes are TRBV28 and TRBJ1-2; weak D call: TRBD1 (6 bases). This CDR3 spans 18 amino acids. Germline CDR1 reads MDHEN; CDR2 reads SYDVKM. Trimming shortened V by 5 bases and J by 7 bases, and 29 bases separated the two germline ends. For the CDR3, the DNA is TGTGCCAGCAGTCTACCAGCGACTATGACAGGACCTTCTTCTGGCTACACCTTC. Its protein is CASSLPATMTGPSSGYTF.

The chain is built from TRBV15 and TRBJ2-1; perhaps TRBD1 as D (5 bases). This CDR3 contains 14 residues. Germline V gene sequence: CDR1 LNHNV, CDR2 YYDKDF (reference sequence). The germline V and J ends were trimmed by 2 bases and 9 bases, with 14 bases remaining between them. CDR3 nucleotides: TGTGCCACCAGCAGAAGTCCGACAGAGAGTGAGCAGTTCTTC. Encoded protein: CATSRSPTESEQFF.

The gene calls are TRBV18 and TRBJ1-4, with 7 bases that match TRBD1. Losses at the gene ends were 3 bases for V and 4 bases for J; bases not matched to a gene: 5. The germline gives CDR1 KGHSH, CDR2 LQKENI. The CDR3 is 15 residues long. The CDR3 DNA follows: TGTGCCAGCTCACCCGACAGGGACGGTAATGAAAAACTGTTTTTT. It specifies CASSPDRDGNEKLFF.

CDR3 nucleotide sequence: TGTGCCCCCGGAGACCCAGGGGGCGTAAGTACCAATGAGCAGTTCTTC. Its translation: CAPGDPGGVSTNEQFF. This sequence joins TRBV7-9 and TRBJ2-1; TRBD1 matches 8 bases. The ends lost 11 bases at V and 6 bases at J; junction bases unmatched: 18. Germline V gene sequence: CDR1 SEHNR, CDR2 FQNEAQ (reference sequence). The CDR3 runs 16 residues.